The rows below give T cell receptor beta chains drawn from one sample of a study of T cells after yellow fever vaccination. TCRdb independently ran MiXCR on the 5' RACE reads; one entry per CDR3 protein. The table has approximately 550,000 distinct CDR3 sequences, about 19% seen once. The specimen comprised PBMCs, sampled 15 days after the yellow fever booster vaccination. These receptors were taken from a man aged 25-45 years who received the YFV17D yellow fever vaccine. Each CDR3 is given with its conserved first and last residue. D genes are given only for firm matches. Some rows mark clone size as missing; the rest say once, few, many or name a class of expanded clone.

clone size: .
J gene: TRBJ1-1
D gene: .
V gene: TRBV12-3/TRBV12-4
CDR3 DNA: TGTGCCAGCAAAATAACGACGCGCGCCACTGAAGCTTTCTTT
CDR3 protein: CASKITTRATEAFF

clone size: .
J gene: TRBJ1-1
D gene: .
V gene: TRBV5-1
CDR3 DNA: TGCGCCAGCAGCTTGCAGGACGGGATGAACACTGAAGCTTTCTTT
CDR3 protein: CASSLQDGMNTEAFF

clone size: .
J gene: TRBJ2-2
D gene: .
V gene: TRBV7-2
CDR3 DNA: TGTGCCAGCTTGGGACCCAACACCGGGGAGCTGTTTTTT
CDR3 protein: CASLGPNTGELFF

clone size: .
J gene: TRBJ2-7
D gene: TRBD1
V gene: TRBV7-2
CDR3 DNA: TGTGCCAGCAGCTCTCCGGGACAGGGGGCTCTCTACGAGCAGTACTTC
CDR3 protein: CASSSPGQGALYEQYF

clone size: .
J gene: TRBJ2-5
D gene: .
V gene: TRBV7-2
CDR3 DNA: TGTGCCAGCAGCTTAGTTAGAGCGGGCCAAGAGACCCAGTACTTC
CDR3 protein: CASSLVRAGQETQYF

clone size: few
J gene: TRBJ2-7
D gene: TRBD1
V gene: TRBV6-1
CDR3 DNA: TGTGCCAGCAGTGTCCGGGACAGGTTCTACGAGCAGTACTTC
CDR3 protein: CASSVRDRFYEQYF

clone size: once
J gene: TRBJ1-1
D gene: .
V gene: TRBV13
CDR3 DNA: TGTGCCAGCAGCTTTCTGGGGGAGTCCAACACTGAAGCTTTCTTT
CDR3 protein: CASSFLGESNTEAFF

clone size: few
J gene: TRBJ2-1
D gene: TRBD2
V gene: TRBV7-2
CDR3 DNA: TGTGCCAGCAGCCTAACTAGCGGGATAGTGTACAATGAGCAGTTCTTC
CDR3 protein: CASSLTSGIVYNEQFF

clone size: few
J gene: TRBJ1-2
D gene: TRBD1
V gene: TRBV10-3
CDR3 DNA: TGTGCCATCAGTGAGTCGGACAGGGGAAGAGCAACCTTC
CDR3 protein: CAISESDRGRATF

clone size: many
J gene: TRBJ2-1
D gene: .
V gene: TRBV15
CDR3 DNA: TGTGCCACCAGCAGAGATCAAGGGCGGGAGCAGTTCTTC
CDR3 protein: CATSRDQGREQFF

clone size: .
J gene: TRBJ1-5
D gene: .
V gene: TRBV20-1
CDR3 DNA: TGCAGTGCCTCGGAGGAAAATCAGCCCCAGCATTTT
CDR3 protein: CSASEENQPQHF

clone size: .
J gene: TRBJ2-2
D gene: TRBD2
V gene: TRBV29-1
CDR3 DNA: TGCAGCGTCGACTTAGCGGGAGCTTACACCGGGGAGCTGTTTTTT
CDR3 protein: CSVDLAGAYTGELFF

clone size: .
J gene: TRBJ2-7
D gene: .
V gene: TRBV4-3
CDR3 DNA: TGCGCCAGCAGCCTGAGCTCTGGGTTTGGATACGAGCAGTACTTC
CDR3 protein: CASSLSSGFGYEQYF

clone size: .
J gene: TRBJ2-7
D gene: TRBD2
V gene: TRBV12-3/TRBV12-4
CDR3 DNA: TGTGCCAGCAGTTTTGCTACTAGCGGGAGTTACGAGCAGTACTTC
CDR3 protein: CASSFATSGSYEQYF

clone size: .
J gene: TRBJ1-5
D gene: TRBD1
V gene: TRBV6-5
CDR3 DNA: TGTGCCAGCTCGGGGACAGTCAATCAGCCCCAGCATTTT
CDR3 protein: CASSGTVNQPQHF

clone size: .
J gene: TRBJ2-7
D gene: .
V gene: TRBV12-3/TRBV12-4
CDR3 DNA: TGTGCCAGCAGTCCTACCGGGATCCACCCCTCTGAGCAGTACTTC
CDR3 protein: CASSPTGIHPSEQYF

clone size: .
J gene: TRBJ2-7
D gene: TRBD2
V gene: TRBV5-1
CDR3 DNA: TGCGCCAGCGGCACTAGCGCCTCCTACGAGCAGTACTTC
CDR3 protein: CASGTSASYEQYF

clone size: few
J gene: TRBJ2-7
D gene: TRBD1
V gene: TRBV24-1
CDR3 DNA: TGTGCCACCAGTGGGACAGGGTTGTACGAGCAGTACTTC
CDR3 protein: CATSGTGLYEQYF

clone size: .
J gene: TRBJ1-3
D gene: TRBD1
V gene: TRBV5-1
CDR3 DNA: TGCGCCAGCAGCTTCGGACAGGCTGCCTCTGGAAACACCATATATTTT
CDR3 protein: CASSFGQAASGNTIYF

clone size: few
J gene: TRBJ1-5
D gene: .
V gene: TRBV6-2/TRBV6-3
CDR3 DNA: TGTGCCAGCAGTTACGGGGTTAGCAATCAGCCCCAGCATTTT
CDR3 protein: CASSYGVSNQPQHF

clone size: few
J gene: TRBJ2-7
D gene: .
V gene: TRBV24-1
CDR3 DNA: TGTGCCACGTCGGCAGGTAACGAGCAGTACTTC
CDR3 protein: CATSAGNEQYF

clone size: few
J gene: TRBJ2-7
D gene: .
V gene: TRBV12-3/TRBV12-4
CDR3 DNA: TGTGCCAGCATATTAGGTTTGGACTTC
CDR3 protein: CASILGLDF

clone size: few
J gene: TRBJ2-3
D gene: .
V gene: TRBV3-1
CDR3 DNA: TGTGCCAGCAGCCAAGGAGCGCCAGCGCTACGCACAGATACGCAGTATTTT
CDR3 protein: CASSQGAPALRTDTQYF

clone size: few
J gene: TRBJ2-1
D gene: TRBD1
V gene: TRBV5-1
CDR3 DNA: TGCGCCAGCAGCTCCCGGATAACAGGGGGCTCCTACAATGAGCAGTTCTTC
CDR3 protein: CASSSRITGGSYNEQFF

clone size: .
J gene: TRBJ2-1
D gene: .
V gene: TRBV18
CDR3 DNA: TGTGCCAGCTCACCGTACGGGGGCAACTACAATGAGCAGTTCTTC
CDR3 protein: CASSPYGGNYNEQFF

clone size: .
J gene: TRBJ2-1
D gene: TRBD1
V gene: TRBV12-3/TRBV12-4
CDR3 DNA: TGTGCCAGCAGTTACCGACAGGGCACACTAGGCTACAATGAGCAGTTCTTC
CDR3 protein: CASSYRQGTLGYNEQFF

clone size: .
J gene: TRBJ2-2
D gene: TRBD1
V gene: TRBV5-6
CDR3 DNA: TGTGCCAGCAGAAGGACAGGCCAAAGTTTCGGCACCGGGGAGCTGTTTTTT
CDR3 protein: CASRRTGQSFGTGELFF

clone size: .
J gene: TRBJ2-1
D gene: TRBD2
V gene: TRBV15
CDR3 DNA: TGTGCCACCAGCAGAGCTCCCGTAGCGGGAGACAATGAGCAGTTCTTC
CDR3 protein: CATSRAPVAGDNEQFF

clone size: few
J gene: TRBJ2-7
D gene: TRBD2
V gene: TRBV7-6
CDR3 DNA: TGTGCCAGCAGCGGGGGGGTGGGGTCAGGCGACTACGAGCAGTACTTC
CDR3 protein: CASSGGVGSGDYEQYF

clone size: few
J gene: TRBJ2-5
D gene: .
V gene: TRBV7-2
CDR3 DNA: TGTGCCAGCAGCCCAGAACGCGCTCGGGAGACCCAGTACTTC
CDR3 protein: CASSPERARETQYF

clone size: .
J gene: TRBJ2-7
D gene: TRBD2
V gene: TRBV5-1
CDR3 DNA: TGCGCCAGCAGCTTGGTCTCTAGCGGGAGCTCCTACGAGCAGTACTTC
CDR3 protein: CASSLVSSGSSYEQYF

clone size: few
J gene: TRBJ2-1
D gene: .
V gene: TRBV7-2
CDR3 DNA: TGTGCCAGCGTACAGGGATCCTACAATGAGCAGTTCTTC
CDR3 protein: CASVQGSYNEQFF

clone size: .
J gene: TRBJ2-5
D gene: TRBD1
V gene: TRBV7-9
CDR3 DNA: TGTGCCAGCAGCTCAACAGGGGGCCGAAAGACCCAGTACTTC
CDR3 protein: CASSSTGGRKTQYF

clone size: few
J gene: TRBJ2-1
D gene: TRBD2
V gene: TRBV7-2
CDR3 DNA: TGTGCCAGCAGAGACAACCCGGGACTAGGTAGTGAGCAGTTCTTC
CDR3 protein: CASRDNPGLGSEQFF

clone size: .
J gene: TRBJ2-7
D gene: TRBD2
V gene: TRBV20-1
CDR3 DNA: TGCAGTGCCAAATTAGCGGGAGTCTACGAGCAGTACTTC
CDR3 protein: CSAKLAGVYEQYF

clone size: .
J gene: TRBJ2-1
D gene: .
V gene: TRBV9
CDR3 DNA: TGTGCCAGCAGCGTAGTATGGGGCGCGGCCTACAATGAGCAGTTCTTC
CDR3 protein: CASSVVWGAAYNEQFF

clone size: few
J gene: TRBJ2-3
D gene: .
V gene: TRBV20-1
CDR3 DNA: TGCAGTGCTCAGAGGGCAGATACGCAGTATTTT
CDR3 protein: CSAQRADTQYF

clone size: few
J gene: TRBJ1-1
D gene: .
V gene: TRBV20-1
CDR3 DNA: TGCAGTGCTACGAATTTCTCATTGGGGCTGAAAGCTTTCTTT
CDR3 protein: CSATNFSLGLKAFF

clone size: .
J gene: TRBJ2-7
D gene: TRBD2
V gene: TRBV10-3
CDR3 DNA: TGTGCCATCAGTCCCGGGACTAGCGGTTTTAGCTCCTACGAGCAGTACTTC
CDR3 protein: CAISPGTSGFSSYEQYF

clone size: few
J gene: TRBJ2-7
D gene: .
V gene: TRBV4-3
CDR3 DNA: TGCGCCAGCAGCCTAATGGCGGGACGAGGCTACGAGCAGTACTTC
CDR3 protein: CASSLMAGRGYEQYF

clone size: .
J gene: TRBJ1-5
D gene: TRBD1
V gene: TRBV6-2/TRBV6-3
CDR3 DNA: TGTGCCAGCAGTTGGGGACAGGTTGTTCAGCCCCAGCATTTT
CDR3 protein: CASSWGQVVQPQHF

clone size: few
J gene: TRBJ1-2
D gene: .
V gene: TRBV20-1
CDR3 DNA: TGCAGTGCCATACACGGGACCTATGGCTACACCTTC
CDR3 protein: CSAIHGTYGYTF

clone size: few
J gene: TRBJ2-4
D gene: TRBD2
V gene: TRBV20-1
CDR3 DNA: TGCAGTGTTTCACGACCGGGGGGCAAAAACATTCAGTACTTC
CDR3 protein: CSVSRPGGKNIQYF

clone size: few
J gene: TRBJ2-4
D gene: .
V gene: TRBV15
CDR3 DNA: TGTGCCACCAGTGGACTCACGTTGGGCAAAAACATTCAGTACTTC
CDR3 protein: CATSGLTLGKNIQYF

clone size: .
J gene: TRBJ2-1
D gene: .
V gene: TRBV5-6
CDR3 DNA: TGTGCCAGCAGCCTGGGGCCTGGGGCTAGCAGAATAGGCAATGAGCAGTTCTTC
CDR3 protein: CASSLGPGASRIGNEQFF

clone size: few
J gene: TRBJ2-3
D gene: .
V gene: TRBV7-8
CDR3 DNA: TGTGCCAGCAGGAGGAAATCCTGGGACGGTGCTAGCACAGATACGCAGTATTTT
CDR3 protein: CASRRKSWDGASTDTQYF

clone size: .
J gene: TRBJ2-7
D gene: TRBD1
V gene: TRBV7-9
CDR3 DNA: TGTGCCAGCATCCTTAAGGGACAGGGGGCCTACGAGCAGTACTTC
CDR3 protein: CASILKGQGAYEQYF

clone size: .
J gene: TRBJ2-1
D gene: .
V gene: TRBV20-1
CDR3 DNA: TGCAGTGCACGGGGGCAGAGGGAGCAGTTCTTC
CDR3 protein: CSARGQREQFF

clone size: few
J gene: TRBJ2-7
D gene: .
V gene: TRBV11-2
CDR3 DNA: TGTGCCAGCAGCCCAGCAGGGCACTACGAGCAGTACTTC
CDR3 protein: CASSPAGHYEQYF

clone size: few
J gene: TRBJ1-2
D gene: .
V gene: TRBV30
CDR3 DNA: TGTGCCTGGAGTGTACTCGAGGGCTACACCTTC
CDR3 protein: CAWSVLEGYTF